The 28 T cell receptor beta chains given below trace back to one sample, sequenced in a study of control samples from healthy donors and cancer patients. Method: immunoSEQ multiplex PCR; TCRdb's copy keeps in-frame clones and lacks some. The sample records some 65,000 clones, approximately 84% being singletons. Material for sequencing was PBMCs. The receptors come from a woman aged 45-60 years with lung cancer.

This sequence joins TRBV12-3 or TRBV12-4 and TRBJ1-2; D call uncertain. The ends were cut back, 2 bases at V and 4 bases at J, with 8 bases in the middle. The CDR3 length is 13 residues. CDR3 in amino acids: CASSLKQIYGYTF. The CDR3 DNA sequence: TGTGCCAGCAGTTTAAAACAGATCTATGGCTACACCTTC.

The sample holds a few counts of this clone. The rearrangement joins TRBV6-5 to TRBJ1-6; the D is unclear. The germline gives CDR1 MNHEY, CDR2 SVGAGI. The V gene lost 4 bases and the J gene lost 7 bases, with 11 bases spanning the gap. CDR3 length equals 14 residues. The CDR3 is CASSLGPGNSPLHF. The DNA of the CDR3 is TGTGCCAGCAGTTTGGGCCCCGGGAATTCACCCCTCCACTTT.

The chain links TRBV25-1 to TRBJ2-1, with 7 bases aligning to TRBD2. CDR1 is MGHDK, CDR2 SYGVNS, per germline. The V gene end was trimmed by 8 bases and the J gene end by 1 base; junction bases not matched to a gene: 8. This CDR3 spans 15 amino acids. The CDR3: CASEAGTRSYNEQFF. For the CDR3, the DNA is TGTGCCAGCGAAGCGGGGACGAGGTCCTACAATGAGCAGTTCTTC.

CDR3 region: CASSKALSGTQYF. The CDR3 bases are TGTGCCAGCAGCAAAGCGCTTTCAGGGACCCAGTACTTC. The genes are TRBV21-1 and TRBJ2-5; TRBD1 is the table's D call, not checked against the DNA. TRBV21-1 is noted as a pseudogene. The CDR3 is 13 amino acids.

This chain links TRBV5-4 with TRBJ1-1, with 10 nucleotides matching TRBD1. V dropped 3 bases and J dropped 5; count of bases not matched to a gene: 7. This CDR3 has 15 residues. The germline gives CDR1 SGHNT, CDR2 YYREEE (reference sequence). The CDR3 sequence: CASSSWTGGFTEAFF. CDR3 coding DNA: TGTGCCAGCAGCTCCTGGACAGGGGGATTTACTGAAGCTTTCTTT.

The gene calls are TRBV2 and TRBJ1-2; 9 bases align to TRBD1. The length of the CDR3 is 15 residues. The trim removed 6 bases at V and 8 bases at J, leaving 13 bases unmatched. The germline V gene has CDR1 SNHLY and CDR2 FYNNEI. CDR3 amino acids: CASSLRGQGGRGYTF. CDR3 DNA: TGTGCCAGCAGCCTAAGGGGACAGGGAGGGAGGGGCTACACCTTC.

The V gene is TRBV28, the J gene TRBJ2-7, with D perhaps TRBD1 (5 bases). The CDR3 is 11 amino acids. The ends were cut back, 5 bases at V and 6 bases at J, with 8 bases in the middle. The germline V gene encodes CDR1 MDHEN and CDR2 SYDVKM. CDR3 amino acids: CASSSTGEQYF. In DNA form, the CDR3 reads TGTGCCAGCAGTAGCACAGGCGAGCAGTACTTC.

The genes are TRBV6-2 or TRBV6-3 and TRBJ1-2; D not certain. The germline CDR1 and CDR2 sequences are MNHEY and SVGEGT. CDR3 length: 14 residues. Trimming took off 2 bases at V and 0 bases at J, with 7 bases between the two ends. The CDR3 DNA is TGTGCCAGCAGTTACGGTACAGCTAACTATGGCTACACCTTC. Its translation is CASSYGTANYGYTF.

This chain joins TRBV5-1 and TRBJ2-3; 13 bases match TRBD2. The junction had 9 bases not matched to a gene; V was cut back by 4 bases and J by 4 bases. From germline, CDR1 is SGHRS and CDR2 YFSETQ. The CDR3 has 17 amino acids. The CDR3 loop reads CASSGQLAGGPADTQYF. CDR3 DNA sequence: TGCGCCAGCAGCGGCCAACTAGCGGGGGGGCCCGCAGATACGCAGTATTTT.

The J gene is TRBJ1-1, the V gene TRBV27; D is perhaps TRBD1 (6 bases). This CDR3 region has 13 residues. CDR1 and CDR2 from the germline V gene are MNHEY and SMNVEV (reference sequence). The ends were cut back, 9 bases at V and 1 base at J, with 12 bases in the middle. CDR3 region: CASKTGTNTEAFF. In nucleotides, the CDR3 is TGTGCCAGTAAAACAGGGACGAACACTGAAGCTTTCTTT.

The chain joins TRBV27 to TRBJ2-2; D uncertain. Germline V gives CDR1 MNHEY, CDR2 SMNVEV (reference sequence). The CDR3 covers 17 residues. Trimming shortened V by 6 bases and J by 1 base, and 18 bases separated the two germline ends. This chain's CDR3 is CASRARSTDQNTGELFF. CDR3 in DNA: TGTGCCAGCAGGGCCCGTTCGACGGACCAGAACACCGGGGAGCTGTTTTTT.

The rearrangement uses TRBV19 and TRBJ2-7, with 10 positions matching TRBD1. V lost 5 bases, J lost 6 bases, and 10 bases stayed unmatched. This CDR3 is 15 amino acids long. Per the germline V gene, CDR1 is LNHDA and CDR2 is SQIVND (reference sequence). The CDR3 spells CASSPLLRDRGEQYF. The DNA of the CDR3 is TGTGCCAGTAGTCCCCTACTCCGGGACAGGGGCGAGCAGTACTTC.

The chain combines TRBV9 with TRBJ1-3; unclear D gene. Trimming shortened V by 0 bases and J by 0 bases, and 4 bases separated the two germline ends. The CDR3 runs 14 residues. The germline V gene encodes CDR1 SGDLS and CDR2 YYNGEE. CDR3 sequence: CASSVDHSGNTIYF. DNA of the CDR3: TGTGCCAGCAGCGTAGATCACTCTGGAAACACCATATATTTT.

The rearrangement links TRBV28 to TRBJ1-5; TRBD1 is a possible D gene (5 bases). V was cut by 6 bases and J by 6 bases, with 15 bases left in between. This CDR3 spans 14 amino acids. The V gene's germline CDR1 is MDHEN and CDR2 SYDVKM. CDR3 sequence (DNA): TGTGCCAGCAGATCTCCCCAGGGTGGTCAGCCCCAGCATTTT. It codes for CASRSPQGGQPQHF.

This chain links TRBV11-3 with TRBJ2-7; the D gene is possibly TRBD2 (5 bases). V shed 5 bases and J shed 2 bases, with 10 bases lying between them. The CDR3 has 13 amino acids. In germline, CDR1 is SGHNT, CDR2 YENEEA. The CDR3 DNA follows: TGTGCCAGCAGCCCCGACGGGACCTACGAGCAGTACTTC. Translation gives CASSPDGTYEQYF.

The J gene is TRBJ1-6, the V gene TRBV7-9; a possible D gene is TRBD1 (6 bases). CDR1 SEHNR and CDR2 FQNEAQ come from the germline V gene (reference sequence). The V end was cut by 5 bases, the J end by 6 bases, with 14 bases between. The CDR3 covers 15 residues. CDR3 DNA: TGTGCCAGCAGCCCACCACAGGGAACTAATTCACCCCTCCACTTT. Translation gives CASSPPQGTNSPLHF.

This sequence joins TRBV4-3 and TRBJ1-1; D unresolved. Germline V gene sequence: CDR1 LGHNA, CDR2 YSLEER. The V end lost 1 base, the J end lost 1 base, and 4 bases lay between the germline ends. The CDR3 has 13 residues. CDR3 region: CASSQGWNTEAFF. CDR3 DNA: TGCGCCAGCAGCCAAGGATGGAACACTGAAGCTTTCTTT.

V is TRBV27 and J is TRBJ1-2; 7 bases are shared with TRBD1. Germline V gene lookup returns CDR1 MNHEY and CDR2 SMNVEV (reference sequence). The CDR3 is 14 amino acids. The junction had 10 bases not matched to a gene; V was cut back by 5 bases and J by 7 bases. The CDR3 DNA follows: TGTGCCAGCAGTCCGCTGGTGGCAGGGGGTGGCTACACCTTC. It is translated as CASSPLVAGGGYTF.

The chain uses TRBV5-5 and TRBJ1-3; D call uncertain. Per the germline V gene, CDR1 is SGHKS and CDR2 is YYEKEE (reference sequence). V gave up 4 bases and J gave up 4 bases, with 9 bases separating them. The CDR3 has 13 residues. For the CDR3, the DNA is TGTGCCAGCAGCATAGGGCCAGGAAACACCATATATTTT. It is translated as CASSIGPGNTIYF.

The J gene is TRBJ1-1, the V gene TRBV28; D unclear. This CDR3 is built from 14 residues. CDR1 and CDR2 (germline): MDHEN, SYDVKM. The ends were cut back, 1 base at V and 0 bases at J, with 6 bases in the middle. The CDR3 nucleotides read TGTGCCAGCAGTTTATTCGACGTGAACACTGAAGCTTTCTTT. Encoded protein: CASSLFDVNTEAFF.

The J gene is TRBJ1-1, the V gene TRBV6-1; D call uncertain. V shed 6 bases and J shed 6 bases, with 14 bases lying between them. Germline V gives CDR1 MNHNS, CDR2 SASEGT. The CDR3 is 13 residues long. The CDR3: CASRTGSKPEAFF. For the CDR3, the DNA is TGTGCCAGCAGGACGGGGTCCAAACCTGAAGCTTTCTTT.

V is TRBV6-2 or TRBV6-3 and J is TRBJ1-2; 8 bases match TRBD1. V was pared by 2 bases and J by 3 bases, with 8 bases of the junction left unmatched. The V gene's germline CDR1 is MNHEY and CDR2 SVGEGT. This CDR3 contains 16 residues. The CDR3 loop reads CASSYTDRGSYYGYTF. CDR3 nucleotides: TGTGCCAGCAGTTACACTGACAGGGGATCCTACTATGGCTACACCTTC.

This clone was detected only a few times. This rearrangement joins TRBV7-9 to TRBJ1-2, with no clear D. The CDR3 sequence is 14 residues long. Trimming took 4 bases from V and 0 from J, leaving 9 bases between them. CDR1 is SEHNR, CDR2 FQNEAQ, per germline (reference sequence). CDR3 DNA sequence: TGTGCCAGCAGCTCTTCGACTACTAACTATGGCTACACCTTC. Protein sequence: CASSSSTTNYGYTF.

By share, this clone counts as medium-sized (0.01 to 0.1%). The gene calls are TRBV9 and TRBJ1-2; D uncertain. The germline CDR1 and CDR2 sequences are SGDLS and YYNGEE. The CDR3 contains 10 residues. V was shortened by 3 bases and J by 5 bases, with 2 bases between the two germline ends. CDR3 protein: CASSGYGYTF. DNA for the CDR3: TGTGCCAGCAGCGGGTATGGCTACACCTTC. The entire variable domain, with the rest obtained from reference TRBV9 and TRBJ1-2, is as follows: DSGVTQTPKHLITATGQRVTLRCSPRSGDLSVYWYQQSLDQGLQFLIQYYNGEERAKGNILERFSAQQFPDLHSELNLSSLELGDSALYFCASSGYGYTFGSGTRLTVV.

The chain couples TRBV28 to TRBJ2-7, with D possibly being TRBD2 (5 bases). CDR3 length: 13 amino acids. Germline-derived CDR1 and CDR2 are MDHEN and SYDVKM. Trimming pared 8 bases from V and 3 bases from J, leaving 14 bases between. In DNA form, the CDR3 reads TGTGCCAGCCAGAGCTCGGGGATCTACGAGCAGTACTTC. Its protein product is CASQSSGIYEQYF.

The rearrangement links TRBV21-1 to TRBJ2-5; the DNA was not compared with TRBD1, the D call given in the table. TRBV21-1 is assigned pseudogene status. The CDR3 contains 17 residues. The CDR3 loop is CASSKRMGQDFQETQYF. In nucleotides, the CDR3 is TGTGCCAGCAGCAAACGTATGGGACAGGATTTCCAAGAGACCCAGTACTTC.

Only one count was recorded for this clone. The chain uses TRBV7-6 and TRBJ2-4, with D maybe TRBD1 (5 bases). Germline V lookup: CDR1 SGHVS, CDR2 FNYEAQ. The V and J ends lost 1 base and 5 bases respectively, with 15 bases between them. The CDR3 consists of 16 residues. This CDR3 reads CASSLEGTGRENIQYF. The DNA for the CDR3 is TGTGCCAGCAGCTTAGAGGGTACAGGAAGAGAAAACATTCAGTACTTC.

V usage is TRBV7-2 and J usage is TRBJ1-2; 9 bases fit TRBD1. V was pared by 5 bases and J by 2 bases, with 9 bases of the junction left unmatched. Germline CDR1 reads SGHTA; CDR2 reads FQGNSA. The CDR3 sequence is 16 residues long. The CDR3 DNA is TGTGCCAGCAGCCAAAGACAGGGGGTCCTCAACTATGGCTACACCTTC. It codes for CASSQRQGVLNYGYTF. Full variable domain (remainder filled in from reference TRBV7-2 and TRBJ1-2): GAGVSQSPSNKVTEKGKDVELRCDPISGHTALYWYRQSLGQGLEFLIYFQGNSAPDKSGLPSDRFSAERTGGSVSTLTIQRTQQEDSAVYLCASSQRQGVLNYGYTFGSGTRLTVV.